What follows are 19 T cell receptor beta chains derived from one specimen sequenced in a study of cytomegalovirus exposure and HLA in healthy donors. The PCR made use of 60 Vbeta and 13 Jbeta primers. Produced via immunoSEQ multiplex PCR; TCRdb's table is partial and in-frame only. The sample yields 75,000 to 90,000 clones, 60% to 80% seen once. Sequenced: PBMCs. These receptors were taken from a man in his fifties in good health and CMV-seronegative.

CDR3 DNA: TGTGCCAGCCGGACAGGCTCCTACGAGCAGTACTTC. It codes for CASRTGSYEQYF. This sequence joins TRBV2 and TRBJ2-7; 7 nucleotides line up with TRBD1. Per the germline V gene, CDR1 is SNHLY and CDR2 is FYNNEI. CDR3 length: 12 residues. The V gene end was trimmed by 8 bases and the J gene end by 0 bases; junction bases not matched to a gene: 1.

V and J are TRBV5-1 and TRBJ1-2; 11 bases align to TRBD1. The junction had 9 bases not matched to a gene; V was cut back by 3 bases and J by 5 bases. The CDR3 runs to 16 residues. Germline loops: CDR1 SGHRS, CDR2 YFSETQ. The CDR3 DNA reads TGCGCCAGCAGCTCCTGGGAGCGGGACAGGGGGTATGGCTACACCTTC. Protein: CASSSWERDRGYGYTF.

This chain connects TRBV5-4 to TRBJ2-7, with D possibly TRBD1 on 5 matching bases. Trimming removed 1 base from V and 2 bases from J, with 13 bases in between. The CDR3 totals 15 residues. Germline V gives CDR1 SGHNT, CDR2 YYREEE (reference sequence). CDR3 loop: CASSLLGARAYEQYF. CDR3 DNA sequence: TGTGCCAGCAGCTTGCTAGGGGCCAGGGCCTACGAGCAGTACTTC.

The gene calls are TRBV19 and TRBJ1-2, with D maybe TRBD1 (5 bases). The length of the CDR3 is 15 residues. Germline V gives CDR1 LNHDA, CDR2 SQIVND (reference sequence). Trimming took 0 bases from V and 8 from J, leaving 16 bases between them. CDR3 bases: TGTGCCAGTAGTATAGAGGGCAGGGCAACCCGAGGCTACACCTTC. It encodes CASSIEGRATRGYTF.

This clone was seen more than once but under ten times. The chain has TRBV10-1 and TRBJ1-2; 9 nucleotides align to TRBD1. Germline CDR1 is WNHNN and CDR2 is SYGVQD (reference sequence). V was pared by 2 bases and J by 4 bases, with 14 bases of the junction left unmatched. The CDR3 runs to 18 residues. This CDR3 is CASSEGQGTPSVGYGYTF. CDR3 coding DNA: TGCGCCAGCAGTGAGGGACAGGGGACCCCCAGCGTTGGCTATGGCTACACCTTC.

A few counts support this clone. The gene calls are TRBV5-6 and TRBJ2-7; D is unclear. This CDR3 spans 14 amino acids. V lost 0 bases to trimming and J lost 6 bases, with 13 bases between them. Germline V gene sequence: CDR1 SGHDT, CDR2 YYEEEE. As DNA, the CDR3 is TGTGCCAGCAGCTTGGAGTTGGGTCGGAGCGAGCAGTACTTC. It codes for CASSLELGRSEQYF.

The gene calls are TRBV7-3 and TRBJ2-2; TRBD1 matches at 9 bases. The V and J ends lost 5 bases and 5 bases, in that order; junction bases with no gene match: 12. Germline assignment: CDR1 SGHTA and CDR2 FQGTGA. The CDR3 is 17 residues long. The CDR3 coding sequence is TGTGCCAGCAGCGTACACGCGGGACAGGGAAGGACCGGGGAGCTGTTTTTT. It codes for CASSVHAGQGRTGELFF.

The chain recombines TRBV9 with TRBJ2-3, with 8 bases matching TRBD1. Germline CDR1 reads SGDLS; CDR2 reads YYNGEE. V was clipped by 0 bases and J by 2 bases; unmatched bases: 5. The CDR3 has 16 amino acids. CDR3 protein: CASSVGATGATDTQYF. In DNA, the CDR3 is TGTGCCAGCAGCGTAGGCGCGACAGGGGCCACAGATACGCAGTATTTT.

The chain employs TRBV30 and TRBJ1-3, with D maybe TRBD1 (6 bases). Germline CDR1 is GTSNPN and CDR2 is SVGIG (reference sequence). The CDR3 is 15 residues long. Trimming took off 6 bases at V and 0 bases at J, with 15 bases between the two ends. CDR3 nucleotides: TGTGCCTGCCCCGGGGGGCCCAACTCTGGAAACACCATATATTTT. It codes for CACPGGPNSGNTIYF. Supplemented by reference TRBV30 and TRBJ1-3, the full variable domain reads SQTIHQWPATLVQPVGSPLSLECTVEGTSNPNLYWYRQAAGRGLQLLFYSVGIGQISSEVPQNLSASRPQDRQFILSSKKLLLSDSGFYLCACPGGPNSGNTIYFGEGSWLTVV.

The V and J genes are TRBV4-3 and TRBJ2-1; 8 bases map to TRBD1. The CDR3 contains 14 residues. V lost 4 bases and J lost 2; bases outside the gene matches: 1. Germline V gene lookup returns CDR1 LGHNA and CDR2 YSLEER. The CDR3: CASSRGQAYNEQFF. CDR3 DNA sequence: TGCGCCAGCAGCCGGGGACAGGCCTACAATGAGCAGTTCTTC.

The J gene is TRBJ2-1, the V gene TRBV7-3, with a possible D match to TRBD2 (6 bases). CDR1 is SGHTA, CDR2 FQGTGA, per germline. V lost 5 bases to trimming and J lost 4 bases, with 15 bases between them. This CDR3 region has 15 residues. The CDR3 spells CASSPAEGPYNEQFF. Here the CDR3 DNA reads TGTGCCAGCAGCCCCGCGGAGGGGCCTTACAATGAGCAGTTCTTC.

This chain uses TRBV10-3 with TRBJ2-4; no firm D call. This CDR3 spans 15 amino acids. Trimming took off 3 bases at V and 2 bases at J, with 11 bases between the two ends. In germline, CDR1 is ENHRY, CDR2 SYGVKD. The CDR3 DNA follows: TGTGCCATCAGTGACTCTGCGGTGCCCAAAAACATTCAGTACTTC. It is translated as CAISDSAVPKNIQYF.

The V gene is TRBV28, the J gene TRBJ1-6; 9 positions match TRBD1. Germline V gene lookup returns CDR1 MDHEN and CDR2 SYDVKM. J lost 9 bases, V lost 8 bases, and 14 bases had no gene match. The CDR3 runs 16 residues. CDR3 region: CASLPMHRGLGSPLHF. In DNA, the CDR3 is TGTGCCAGCCTCCCCATGCACAGGGGGCTCGGTTCACCCCTCCACTTT.

The V call is TRBV6-1, the J call TRBJ2-3, with D perhaps matching TRBD1 (7 bases). The ends were cut back, 4 bases at V and 4 bases at J, with 12 bases in the middle. In germline, CDR1 is MNHNS, CDR2 SASEGT. The CDR3 has 14 residues. CDR3 DNA sequence: TGTGCCAGCAGTGGCGGCAGGGGGGCAGATACGCAGTATTTT. Protein: CASSGGRGADTQYF.

V and J are TRBV5-1 and TRBJ2-1, with 12 positions matching TRBD1. This CDR3 region has 14 residues. The germline V gene encodes CDR1 SGHRS and CDR2 YFSETQ. J lost 7 bases, V lost 5 bases, and 4 bases had no gene match. CDR3 protein: CASRGTGGRNEQFF. CDR3 DNA: TGCGCCAGCAGAGGGACAGGGGGCAGGAATGAGCAGTTCTTC.

The chain uses TRBV28 and TRBJ1-2; 10 bases line up with TRBD1. J gave up 7 bases and V 5 bases, and 10 bases lay outside the gene matches. CDR3 length equals 15 residues. Looked up from germline, CDR1 is MDHEN and CDR2 is SYDVKM. The CDR3 loop reads CASSPPWTGGRGYTF. The DNA for the CDR3 is TGTGCCAGCAGTCCCCCCTGGACAGGGGGTCGTGGCTACACCTTC.

The chain employs TRBV19 and TRBJ2-1; TRBD2 aligns across 7 bases. CDR3 length: 13 residues. CDR1 and CDR2 (germline): LNHDA, SQIVND (reference sequence). V lost 6 bases and J lost 4; bases outside the gene matches: 3. The CDR3 protein is CASRRAGYNEQFF. CDR3 nucleotide sequence: TGTGCCAGTAGGCGAGCGGGGTACAATGAGCAGTTCTTC.

The chain combines TRBV2 with TRBJ2-3; TRBD2 aligns across 9 bases. The germline V gene encodes CDR1 SNHLY and CDR2 FYNNEI. This CDR3 comprises 16 residues. The V gene end was trimmed by 6 bases and the J gene end by 6 bases; junction bases not matched to a gene: 13. The CDR3 loop is CASRRFLAGTGDTQYF. Here the CDR3 DNA reads TGTGCCAGCAGACGGTTTCTAGCGGGGACCGGGGATACGCAGTATTTT.

This clone came up once. The V gene is TRBV5-4, the J gene TRBJ1-3; D is possibly TRBD1 (6 bases). Trimming cost V 0 bases and J 0 bases, with 13 bases left between them. Germline V CDR1 and CDR2: SGHNT, YYREEE (reference sequence). The CDR3 contains 17 residues. CDR3 coding DNA: TGTGCCAGCAGCTTGGCCGGGGGGCTGAGCTCTGGAAACACCATATATTTT. It codes for CASSLAGGLSSGNTIYF.